This T cell receptor (beta chain) was obtained from a study of shared clonotypes between healthy human individuals. Study details: The people who gave samples were two women and three men aged 18 to 49.

CDR1 and CDR2 from the germline V gene are MNHEY and SVGAGI. CDR3 length: 13 residues. V dropped 0 bases and J dropped 10 bases, with 7 bases sitting between them. Per the study methods: From ImmunoSEQ came sequences covering only the junction and carrying no quality scores, so filtering differed. Repertoires were generated with immunoSEQ multiplex PCR, while TCRdb's copy carries only in-frame clones and drops some. V and J calls and clone size are those listed in that table; D and trimming were worked out from the DNA. Of 400,000 to 550,000 clones listed, around 80% are singletons. V is TRBV6-5 and J is TRBJ1-6; the D is unclear. The sequenced sample consisted of PBMCs. This sequence originates from a middle-aged woman in good health. Some clones in this sample may be carry-over from other donors' samples. CDR3 residues: CASSYSFPSPLHF. CDR3 DNA sequence: TGTGCCAGCAGTTACTCTTTCCCCTCACCCCTCCACTTT.